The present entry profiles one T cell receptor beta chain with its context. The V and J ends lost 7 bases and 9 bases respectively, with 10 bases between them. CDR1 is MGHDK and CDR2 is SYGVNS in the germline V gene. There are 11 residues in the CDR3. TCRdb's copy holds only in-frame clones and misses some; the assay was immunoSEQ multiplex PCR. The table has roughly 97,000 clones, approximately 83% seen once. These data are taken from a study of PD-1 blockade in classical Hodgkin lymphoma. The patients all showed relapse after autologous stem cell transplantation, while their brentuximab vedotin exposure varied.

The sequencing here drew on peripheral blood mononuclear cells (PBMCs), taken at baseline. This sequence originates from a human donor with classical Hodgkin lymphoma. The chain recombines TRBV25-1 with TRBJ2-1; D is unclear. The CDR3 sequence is CASTASLEQFF. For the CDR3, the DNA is TGTGCCAGCACTGCCAGCCTTGAGCAGTTCTTC.